The 25 T cell receptor beta chains below all came from one sample that was sequenced in a study of T cell responses to AZD1222 COVID-19 vaccine (dated by TCRdb to about 2021). Library preparation employed the immunoSEQ multiplex PCR assay. Drawn from immuneACCESS, this table holds only the in-frame rearrangements with V and J called that TCRdb kept. Clones are partly lost; checked studies trace under half to an unresolved V gene and leave the rest unexplained. This sample's listing comprises about 140,000 clones. The ten largest clones capture approximately 2% of the sample. The sample's time point label, decoded: baseline before first vaccination. The specimen was peripheral blood. Every receptor here comes from an adult in good health.

V usage is TRBV5-4 and J usage is TRBJ2-6; TRBD1 might be the D (6 bases). Germline V gene lookup returns CDR1 SGHNT and CDR2 YYREEE (reference sequence). V lost 3 bases to trimming and J lost 0 bases, with 13 bases between them. There are 17 residues in the CDR3. The CDR3 DNA reads TGTGCCAGCAGCTCCGGGACAACCTCCTCTGGGGCCAACGTCCTGACTTTC. Its translation: CASSSGTTSSGANVLTF.

The chain employs TRBV29-1 and TRBJ1-2, with D perhaps TRBD1 (6 bases). Trimming took off 1 base at V and 8 bases at J, with 14 bases between the two ends. Germline CDR1 SQVTM, CDR2 ANQGSEA. The CDR3 contains 13 residues. The CDR3 nucleotides are TGCAGCGTTGAAGGAGGGGGGACGAACGGCTACACCTTC. This sequence encodes CSVEGGGTNGYTF.

The chain joins TRBV30 to TRBJ2-1; 8 bases align to TRBD2. Trimming at V came to 2 bases and at J to 9 bases, leaving 9 bases not matched to a gene. The CDR3 loop spans 14 amino acids. The germline CDR1 and CDR2 sequences are GTSNPN and SVGIG (reference sequence). CDR3 residues: CAWSNGGGYGEQFF. DNA for the CDR3: TGTGCCTGGAGTAATGGCGGGGGGTATGGTGAGCAGTTCTTC.

The V gene is TRBV19, the J gene TRBJ2-1; D ambiguous. The germline V gene has CDR1 LNHDA and CDR2 SQIVND (reference sequence). V lost 0 bases and J lost 16, with 16 bases in between. This CDR3 is 13 amino acids long. CDR3 nucleotides: TGTGCCAGTAGTATAGATCGGTACCCGGTAGTTTTCTTC. It is translated as CASSIDRYPVVFF. The full variable domain, in which reference TRBV19 and TRBJ2-1 provide the parts outside the CDR3, is DGGITQSPKYLFRKEGQNVTLSCEQNLNHDAMYWYRQDPGQGLRLIYYSQIVNDFQKGDIAEGYSVSREKKESFPLTVTSAQKNPTAFYLCASSIDRYPVVFFGPGTRLTVL.

The V gene is TRBV6-5, the J gene TRBJ1-3; 7 bases line up with TRBD1. The CDR3 is 13 amino acids. The germline V gene encodes CDR1 MNHEY and CDR2 SVGAGI. V lost 6 bases to trimming and J lost 7 bases; unmatched junction nucleotides: 6. The CDR3 nucleotides read TGTGCCAGCAGGTCGGAGGGGGCGAACACCATATATTTT. Translated: CASRSEGANTIYF.

The V call is TRBV6-1, the J call TRBJ1-5, with D perhaps matching TRBD1 (6 bases). V was shortened by 3 bases and J by 1 base, with 10 bases between the two germline ends. The germline V gene has CDR1 MNHNS and CDR2 SASEGT. The CDR3 contains 15 residues. The CDR3 sequence: CASSDWGASNQPQHF. In nucleotides, the CDR3 is TGTGCCAGCAGTGATTGGGGGGCGAGCAATCAGCCCCAGCATTTT.

The rearrangement links TRBV5-1 to TRBJ1-1; 8 bases align to TRBD1. CDR1 is SGHRS and CDR2 is YFSETQ in the germline V gene. V shed 5 bases, J shed 1 base, and the junction held 10 bases outside the gene matches. The CDR3 loop spans 16 amino acids. In DNA form, the CDR3 reads TGCGCCAGCAGACGGACAGGGAACCTCGGGAACACTGAAGCTTTCTTT. This sequence encodes CASRRTGNLGNTEAFF.

The chain is built from TRBV3-1 (or the pseudogene TRBV3-2) and TRBJ1-6; D uncertain. The germline V gene encodes CDR1 LGHDT and CDR2 YNNKEL (reference sequence). The ends were cut back, 4 bases at V and 2 bases at J, with 6 bases in the middle. This CDR3 has 14 amino acids. CDR3 sequence (DNA): TGTGCCAGCAGCCTGACCACCTATAATTCACCCCTCCACTTT. This sequence encodes CASSLTTYNSPLHF.

The chain is built from TRBV6-5 and TRBJ2-3; 8 bases align to TRBD2. This CDR3 is built from 15 residues. V lost 4 bases to trimming and J lost 2 bases; unmatched junction nucleotides: 5. Per germline, CDR1 MNHEY and CDR2 SVGAGI. The CDR3 region is CASSWSGGLTDTQYF. The CDR3 DNA reads TGTGCCAGCAGTTGGAGCGGGGGCCTCACAGATACGCAGTATTTT.

The genes are TRBV10-3 and TRBJ1-1, with D hard to call. The V end was cut by 3 bases, the J end by 1 base, with 6 bases between. The germline CDR1 and CDR2 sequences are ENHRY and SYGVKD. There are 13 residues in the CDR3. In DNA form, the CDR3 reads TGTGCCATCAGTGACCAGCAGAACACTGAAGCTTTCTTT. Translating gives CAISDQQNTEAFF.

V is TRBV21-1 and J is TRBJ1-4; the table's D call, TRBD1, has no DNA check behind it. TRBV21-1 is a pseudogene. The length of the CDR3 is 16 residues. The CDR3 nucleotides read TGTGCCAGCAGCAAAACGTATGCAGGGTTTGGGAAAAAACTGTTTTTT. Protein: CASSKTYAGFGKKLFF.

The chain employs TRBV28 and TRBJ1-5, with 8 bases lining up with TRBD1. CDR1 is MDHEN, CDR2 SYDVKM, per germline. The CDR3 spans 14 residues. J lost 7 bases, V lost 6 bases, and 8 bases had no gene match. Here the CDR3 DNA reads TGTGCCAGCAGGGTGGGACAGGTTGAACAGCCCCAGCATTTT. It encodes CASRVGQVEQPQHF.

This chain uses TRBV5-4 with TRBJ1-3; 8 bases map to TRBD1. CDR1 and CDR2 (germline): SGHNT, YYREEE (reference sequence). J gave up 4 bases and V 5 bases, and 11 bases lay outside the gene matches. This CDR3 comprises 16 residues. The CDR3 protein is CASSKDRAVSGNTIYF. CDR3 DNA sequence: TGTGCCAGCAGTAAGGACAGGGCGGTTTCCGGAAACACCATATATTTT.

A word on this clone: This specimen includes other DNA sequences encoding the same CDR3. The chain has TRBV15 and TRBJ1-3; TRBD1 might be the D (6 bases). The CDR3 covers 16 residues. With 0 bases removed from V and 1 base from J, the gap between germline ends came to 10 bases. Germline V lookup: CDR1 LNHNV, CDR2 YYDKDF (reference sequence). This CDR3 reads CATSRDRGASGNTIYF. The CDR3 coding sequence is TGTGCCACCAGCAGAGATAGGGGGGCATCTGGAAACACCATATATTTT.

The chain carries TRBV6-2 or TRBV6-3 and TRBJ2-7; possible D gene TRBD1, 5 bases. Germline loops: CDR1 MNHEY, CDR2 SVGEGT. The CDR3 runs 11 residues. Trimming pared 6 bases from V and 5 bases from J, leaving 8 bases between. The CDR3 spells CASSQGHEQYF. For the CDR3, the DNA is TGTGCCAGCAGCCAGGGCCACGAGCAGTACTTC.

V gene TRBV28 combines with J gene TRBJ2-5, with D possibly TRBD2 on 5 matching bases. Between the trimmed V and J ends, which lost 6 bases and 5 bases, there was a span of 13 bases. Germline V gene lookup returns CDR1 MDHEN and CDR2 SYDVKM. The CDR3 loop spans 13 amino acids. CDR3 residues: CASSLRVRETQYF. The CDR3 nucleotides are TGTGCCAGCAGCTTGAGGGTTCGCGAGACCCAGTACTTC.

The genes are TRBV9 and TRBJ2-2, with D perhaps assigned TRBD1 or TRBD2 (5 bases each). The V gene lost 1 base and the J gene lost 3 bases, with 10 bases spanning the gap. The CDR3 is 15 amino acids. The germline V gene has CDR1 SGDLS and CDR2 YYNGEE. The CDR3 nucleotides read TGTGCCAGCAGCGTATCGGGACCGGACACCGGGGAGCTGTTTTTT. Amino acid sequence: CASSVSGPDTGELFF.

This CDR3 is CASSEAPTNNQPQHF. The CDR3 nucleotides read TGTGCCAGCAGTGAAGCCCCGACAAATAATCAGCCCCAGCATTTT. This chain joins TRBV2 and TRBJ1-5; D is undetermined. The germline V gene has CDR1 SNHLY and CDR2 FYNNEI. The CDR3 sequence is 15 residues long. The V gene lost 0 bases and the J gene lost 4 bases, with 10 bases spanning the gap.

The rearrangement uses TRBV29-1 and TRBJ1-2, with 9 nucleotides matching TRBD1. Germline lookup yields CDR1 SQVTM and CDR2 ANQGSEA. CDR3 length: 15 amino acids. Trimming removed 3 bases from V and 3 bases from J; junction bases left unmatched: 8. The CDR3 coding sequence is TGCAGCGTTGAGGCTACAGGGGGCGCCGACTATGGCTACACCTTC. It translates to CSVEATGGADYGYTF.

The chain is built from TRBV5-1 and TRBJ1-6; 10 bases agree with TRBD1. Germline CDR1 reads SGHRS; CDR2 reads YFSETQ. With 6 bases clipped from V and 9 bases from J, the junction kept 6 bases outside the gene matches. The CDR3 is 14 amino acids. The CDR3 reads CASTTDRGSSPLHF. CDR3 sequence (DNA): TGCGCCAGCACCACGGACAGGGGGAGTTCACCCCTCCACTTT.

This chain uses TRBV9 with TRBJ2-1; 16 bases map to TRBD2. The CDR3 totals 16 residues. The V gene end was trimmed by 3 bases and the J gene end by 7 bases; junction bases not matched to a gene: 4. Germline V gene data show CDR1 as SGDLS and CDR2 as YYNGEE. Here the CDR3 reads CASSDGTSGGVNEQFF. The CDR3, as DNA: TGTGCCAGCAGCGACGGGACTAGCGGGGGGGTGAATGAGCAGTTCTTC.

The chain employs TRBV2 and TRBJ2-1; D gene ambiguous. Trimming left V 5 bases short and J 3 bases short, with 5 bases between. The CDR3 runs 12 residues. Germline CDR1 reads SNHLY; CDR2 reads FYNNEI. CDR3 nucleotide sequence: TGTGCCAGCAGTCACAGCTACAATGAGCAGTTCTTC. Amino acids: CASSHSYNEQFF.

The V and J genes are TRBV5-1 and TRBJ1-2; D is ambiguous. Trimming shortened V by 0 bases and J by 6 bases, and 15 bases separated the two germline ends. CDR1 and CDR2 (germline): SGHRS, YFSETQ. The CDR3 runs 15 residues. As DNA, the CDR3 is TGCGCCAGCAGCTTGGAAATCGGAGCAACCGATGGCTACACCTTC. It specifies CASSLEIGATDGYTF. Full variable domain (missing parts from reference TRBV5-1 and TRBJ1-2): KAGVTQTPRYLIKTRGQQVTLSCSPISGHRSVSWYQQTPGQGLQFLFEYFSETQRNKGNFPGRFSGRQFSNSRSEMNVSTLELGDSALYLCASSLEIGATDGYTFGSGTRLTVV.

CDR3 amino acids: CAWSTGFYGYTF. CDR3 nucleotides: TGTGCCTGGAGTACCGGGTTCTATGGCTACACCTTC. The chain uses TRBV30 and TRBJ1-2; no clear D. Germline V gives CDR1 GTSNPN, CDR2 SVGIG (reference sequence). The CDR3 length is 12 residues. V lost 2 bases and J lost 4, with 8 bases in between.

The chain couples TRBV9 to TRBJ2-5; tentative D call: TRBD1 (6 bases). This CDR3 has 16 residues. The V gene's germline CDR1 is SGDLS and CDR2 YYNGEE. The V gene lost 0 bases and the J gene lost 1 base, with 13 bases spanning the gap. CDR3 loop: CASSVAEVQGQETQYF. The DNA for the CDR3 is TGTGCCAGCAGCGTAGCCGAGGTACAGGGCCAAGAGACCCAGTACTTC.